The rows below give T cell receptor beta chains drawn from one sample of a study of CD4 T cells in relation to SARS-CoV-2 and coronaviruses. Their specific antigens are unknown. Clones were read by immunoSEQ multiplex PCR, and TCRdb kept only the in-frame ones, dropping some. Of roughly 29,000 clones in the sample, over 65% were seen once. What was sequenced was CD4+ T cells from PBMCs, cultured in vitro. The receptors were sampled from a human donor in good health. CDR3s include the opening cysteine and the closing phenylalanine or tryptophan. D genes are given only for firm matches. Clone size is stated in some rows and not others, as once, few, many or a class when expanded.

TRBJ2-5	TRBV5-1	TRBD1	.	TGCGCCAGCAGCCTACCGACAGGGCGGGAGACCCAGTACTTC	CASSLPTGRETQYF
TRBJ2-1	TRBV6-2/TRBV6-3	TRBD2	few	TGTGCCAGCAGCTCCGAGCGGGGGACCTACAATGAGCAGTTCTTC	CASSSERGTYNEQFF
TRBJ2-3	TRBV7-2	.	.	TGTGCCAGCAGCTATGGCGGGACAGCCGGCAGGATAGATACGCAGTATTTT	CASSYGGTAGRIDTQYF
TRBJ2-3	TRBV5-4	.	few	TGTGCCAGCAGCTTGGCCGGGTCCGGGAGAACAGATACGCAGTATTTT	CASSLAGSGRTDTQYF
TRBJ2-1	TRBV5-5	.	.	TGTGCCAGCAGCTTGGGGACGGGGGCTGGCTACAATGAGCAGTTCTTC	CASSLGTGAGYNEQFF
TRBJ2-1	TRBV7-3	.	.	TGTGCCAGCAGCTCTTCACAGGGCTCCTACAATGAGCAGTTCTTC	CASSSSQGSYNEQFF
TRBJ1-2	TRBV9	.	.	TGTGCCAGCAGCGCTATACAGGGCTATGGCTACACCTTC	CASSAIQGYGYTF
TRBJ2-5	TRBV7-8	TRBD2	.	TGTGCCAGCAGCCCCCGGGGGGGCCCCCTAGAGACCCAGTACTTC	CASSPRGGPLETQYF
TRBJ2-1	TRBV7-2	.	.	TGTGCCAGCAGCTTGATGCCGAGCTCCTACAATGAGCAGTTCTTC	CASSLMPSSYNEQFF
TRBJ1-2	TRBV27	.	.	TGTGCCAGCAGTGGACAGAACTATGGCTACACCTTC	CASSGQNYGYTF
TRBJ2-3	TRBV2	.	.	TGTGCCAGCAGTGAAGGGGATACGCAGTATTTT	CASSEGDTQYF
TRBJ2-3	TRBV5-1	.	.	TGCGCCAGCAGCTTGGCTCAGGGCACAGATACGCAGTATTTT	CASSLAQGTDTQYF
TRBJ2-3	TRBV9	TRBD1	.	TGTGCCAGCAGCGTAACCGGGACAGGGCTCACAGATACGCAGTATTTT	CASSVTGTGLTDTQYF
TRBJ2-7	TRBV5-6	TRBD2	.	TGTGCCAGCAGTAGGGGACTAGCGGGCTACGAGCAGTACTTC	CASSRGLAGYEQYF
TRBJ2-2	TRBV11-2	.	.	TGTGCCAGCAGCCCTCCCCCCCCTTGGGGCGGGGAGCTGTTTTTT	CASSPPPPWGGELFF
TRBJ2-5	TRBV7-9	.	.	TGTGCCAGCAGCTTAGGGGCCGCTTGGGACTTCCAAGAGACCCAGTACTTC	CASSLGAAWDFQETQYF
TRBJ2-2	TRBV3-1/TRBV3-2	.	.	TGTGCCAGCAGCCAAGGTCGCGGGCCTGGCCTAGACACCGGGGAGCTGTTTTTT	CASSQGRGPGLDTGELFF
TRBJ1-5	TRBV4-1	.	.	TGCGCCAGCAGCCAAGCAGGGACCAATCAGCCCCAGCATTTT	CASSQAGTNQPQHF
TRBJ2-7	TRBV7-2	.	.	TGTGCCAGCAGCTCCAGGGTCCTCCACGAGCAGTACTTC	CASSSRVLHEQYF
TRBJ2-1	TRBV9	TRBD2	.	TGTGCCAGCAGCTTTACTAGCGGATCCTACAATGAGCAGTTCTTC	CASSFTSGSYNEQFF
TRBJ2-1	TRBV3-1/TRBV3-2	TRBD2	.	TGTGCCAGCAGCCGAGGTTCGGGGGGGTCCTACAATGAGCAGTTCTTC	CASSRGSGGSYNEQFF
TRBJ2-5	TRBV2	TRBD1	.	TGTGCCAGCAGTGCACCAGGGACAGGGGGCGAGACCCAGTACTTC	CASSAPGTGGETQYF
TRBJ2-3	TRBV6-2/TRBV6-3	TRBD2	.	TGTGCCAGCAGCCCCGGTGGTAGCGGGAGTGATACGCAGTATTTT	CASSPGGSGSDTQYF
TRBJ1-1	TRBV5-4	.	.	TGTGCCAGCAGCTTGGGGGCAGAGGCAGGGAGGGTCACTGAAGCTTTCTTT	CASSLGAEAGRVTEAFF
TRBJ1-2	TRBV5-1	.	.	TGCGCCAGCAGCTTGGAAGGCTGGGGGCAATCTGTTGATGGCTACACCTTC	CASSLEGWGQSVDGYTF
TRBJ1-3	TRBV5-1	.	.	TGCGCCAGCAGCTGGGACACGTCCTCTGGAAACACCATATATTTT	CASSWDTSSGNTIYF
TRBJ1-1	TRBV6-5	.	.	TGTGCCAGCAATCTGGCGGGGGCGGGCACTGAAGCTTTCTTT	CASNLAGAGTEAFF
TRBJ1-5	TRBV7-9	TRBD1	.	TGTGCCAGCAGCCCCACAGGGGGCAATCAGCCCCAGCATTTT	CASSPTGGNQPQHF
TRBJ2-3	TRBV29-1	TRBD2	.	TGCAGCGGGGGAGGGGGATCTAGCGGGAGGACAGATACGCAGTATTTT	CSGGGGSSGRTDTQYF
TRBJ2-2	TRBV5-8	.	.	TGTGCCAGCACCGAAACCAGGGACTCCCAGGGGACCGGGGAGCTGTTTTTT	CASTETRDSQGTGELFF
TRBJ1-1	TRBV3-1/TRBV3-2	.	.	TGTGCCAGCAGTGTGTCGGGCAGGGTTATACCTGAAGCTTTCTTT	CASSVSGRVIPEAFF
TRBJ2-6	TRBV7-2	.	.	TGTGCCAGCAGCTCCACAGGGACTGGGGCCAACGTCCTGACTTTC	CASSSTGTGANVLTF
TRBJ1-1	TRBV5-1	.	few	TGCGCCAGCAGCTACAAGGCTTTCTTT	CASSYKAFF